What follows are 23 T cell receptor beta chains derived from one specimen sequenced in a study of blood T cell repertoires in COVID-19. Libraries were prepared by immunoSEQ multiplex PCR; TCRdb keeps only in-frame clonotypes and omits some of them. The repertoire holds 150,000 to 160,000 clones, with roughly nine tenths as singletons. Sequenced material: peripheral blood. These TCRs come from a woman aged 35 to 49 with acute or convalescent COVID-19.

This chain connects TRBV30 to TRBJ1-5; 8 positions match TRBD1. Germline CDR1 reads GTSNPN; CDR2 reads SVGIG (reference sequence). V shed 3 bases and J 3 bases; nucleotides not matched to a gene: 7. The CDR3 extends over 15 amino acids. CDR3 in DNA: TGTGCCTGGAGCTCAGGACAGGGAATCAATCAGCCCCAGCATTTT. Its protein is CAWSSGQGINQPQHF.

The V and J genes are TRBV30 and TRBJ1-4, with TRBD1 matching 8 bases. The germline V gene has CDR1 GTSNPN and CDR2 SVGIG (reference sequence). The length of the CDR3 is 14 residues. V lost 0 bases, J lost 8 bases, and 5 bases stayed unmatched. In DNA form, the CDR3 reads TGTGCCTGGAGTGTATTCCGGACAGGGGAAAAACTGTTTTTT. Protein product: CAWSVFRTGEKLFF.

The chain employs TRBV21-1 and TRBJ2-7; TRBD1 is taken as the D call from the table, unchecked against the DNA. TRBV21-1 is classified as a pseudogene. This CDR3 is built from 16 residues. The CDR3 sequence is CATRRMTVPSSYEQYF. In nucleotides, the CDR3 is TGTGCCACCAGACGGATGACAGTTCCGAGCTCCTACGAGCAGTACTTC.

This chain links TRBV29-1 with TRBJ2-3; 8 bases agree with TRBD2. The V gene's germline CDR1 is SQVTM and CDR2 ANQGSEA. The CDR3 has 17 amino acids. V gave up 4 bases and J gave up 0 bases; unmatched junction bases: 12. Here the CDR3 DNA reads TGCAGCGTTGCCCAAGGCGGGGTAGCGGGAAGCACAGATACGCAGTATTTT. Its translation is CSVAQGGVAGSTDTQYF.

The chain carries TRBV15 and TRBJ2-3; perhaps TRBD1 as D (5 bases). The CDR3 totals 16 residues. Looked up from germline, CDR1 is LNHNV and CDR2 is YYDKDF (reference sequence). Trimming stripped 0 bases from V and 6 bases from J, with 16 bases between. CDR3 sequence: CATSREDSRVLDTQYF. CDR3 bases: TGTGCCACCAGCAGAGAAGACAGTCGAGTCTTGGATACGCAGTATTTT.

The chain links TRBV10-3 to TRBJ2-7; no clear D. With 10 bases removed from V and 0 bases from J, the gap between germline ends came to 16 bases. This CDR3 spans 14 amino acids. Germline V gives CDR1 ENHRY, CDR2 SYGVKD. In nucleotides, the CDR3 is TGTGCCACAACGCGATCGTTAGACTCCTACGAGCAGTACTTC. Its protein product is CATTRSLDSYEQYF.

The CDR3 bases are TGTGCCAGCTCACCGACTAGCCTGGTTGAGCAGTTCTTC. Translating it yields CASSPTSLVEQFF. The rearrangement links TRBV18 to TRBJ2-1, with 7 positions matching TRBD2. V dropped 3 bases and J dropped 9; count of bases not matched to a gene: 5. Germline CDR1 is KGHSH and CDR2 is LQKENI. The CDR3 length is 13 residues.

The chain uses TRBV3-1 (or the pseudogene TRBV3-2) and TRBJ2-3, with a tentative D call TRBD1 (6 bases). Germline V gives CDR1 LGHDT, CDR2 YNNKEL (reference sequence). V was shortened by 0 bases and J by 3 bases, with 10 bases between the two germline ends. The CDR3 has 15 residues. The CDR3 is CASSQDYRVTDTQYF. The DNA for the CDR3 is TGTGCCAGCAGCCAAGATTACAGGGTGACAGATACGCAGTATTTT.

This clone showed up just once. J is TRBJ2-2 and V is TRBV9; no reliable D call. V was trimmed by 2 bases and J by 4 bases, leaving 9 bases between them. The CDR3 has 14 amino acids. CDR1 and CDR2 from the germline V gene are SGDLS and YYNGEE. This CDR3 is CASSVHTVTGELFF. The CDR3 DNA sequence: TGTGCCAGCAGCGTCCATACTGTCACCGGGGAGCTGTTTTTT.

V and J are TRBV2 and TRBJ2-7; D is undetermined. The CDR3 extends over 13 amino acids. Germline values: CDR1 SNHLY, CDR2 FYNNEI. The V gene lost 7 bases and the J gene lost 6 bases, with 16 bases spanning the gap. The CDR3 region is CASNQQVFGEQYF. In DNA, the CDR3 is TGTGCCAGCAACCAGCAGGTCTTCGGCGAGCAGTACTTC.

The J gene is TRBJ2-5, the V gene TRBV19; TRBD2 is a possible D gene (6 bases). CDR1 LNHDA and CDR2 SQIVND come from the germline V gene (reference sequence). The CDR3 extends over 11 amino acids. Trimming stripped 8 bases from V and 5 bases from J, with 9 bases between. Here the CDR3 reads CASWAGETQYF. In DNA form, the CDR3 reads TGTGCCAGTTGGGCGGGGGAGACCCAGTACTTC. Using reference TRBV19 and TRBJ2-5 for the parts outside the CDR3, the full variable domain is DGGITQSPKYLFRKEGQNVTLSCEQNLNHDAMYWYRQDPGQGLRLIYYSQIVNDFQKGDIAEGYSVSREKKESFPLTVTSAQKNPTAFYLCASWAGETQYFGPGTRLLVL.

This chain's CDR3 is CASSLVKGGINNSPLHF. CDR3 DNA sequence: TGTGCCAGCAGCCTCGTAAAAGGGGGAATCAATAATTCACCCCTCCACTTT. This chain links TRBV7-2 with TRBJ1-6; a possible D gene is TRBD1 (6 bases). The germline V gene encodes CDR1 SGHTA and CDR2 FQGNSA. The ends were cut back, 5 bases at V and 5 bases at J, with 19 bases in the middle. CDR3 length: 17 amino acids.

This CDR3 reads CASSLSYRDTSYEQYF. CDR3 nucleotides: TGTGCCAGCAGCTTATCCTACCGGGACACCTCCTACGAGCAGTACTTC. The genes are TRBV13 and TRBJ2-7; weak D call: TRBD1 (6 bases). The germline CDR1 and CDR2 sequences are PRHDT and FYEKMQ (reference sequence). The V gene lost 2 bases and the J gene lost 0 bases, with 14 bases spanning the gap. CDR3 length: 16 amino acids.

The count of this clone is one. This chain joins TRBV18 and TRBJ2-3; perhaps TRBD1 as D (6 bases). Germline loops: CDR1 KGHSH, CDR2 LQKENI. Trimming removed 1 base at V and 6 bases at J, with 11 bases between. This CDR3 comprises 14 residues. The CDR3 bases are TGTGCCAGCTCACCACTCGCAGGGGCGGATACGCAGTATTTT. The encoded protein is CASSPLAGADTQYF.

This chain uses TRBV2 with TRBJ1-5, with D unclear. CDR1 and CDR2 from the germline V gene are SNHLY and FYNNEI. With 2 bases removed from V and 0 bases from J, the gap between germline ends came to 8 bases. The CDR3 is made up of 15 amino acids. The DNA of the CDR3 is TGTGCCAGCAGTGAATACAGTCCTAGCAATCAGCCCCAGCATTTT. Its translation: CASSEYSPSNQPQHF.

The CDR3 here is CASSTQVFSYNEQFF. The CDR3 DNA follows: TGTGCCAGTAGTACACAGGTTTTCTCCTACAATGAGCAGTTCTTC. The chain links TRBV19 to TRBJ2-1; a weak D match, TRBD1 (5 bases). V was trimmed by 4 bases and J by 0 bases, leaving 10 bases between them. Per germline, CDR1 LNHDA and CDR2 SQIVND (reference sequence). There are 15 residues in the CDR3.

This clone was recorded only once. The chain links TRBV15 to TRBJ2-3; 12 bases are shared with TRBD2. The length of the CDR3 is 15 residues. With 2 bases clipped from V and 4 bases from J, the junction kept 1 base outside the gene matches. Germline values: CDR1 LNHNV, CDR2 YYDKDF (reference sequence). Written as DNA, the CDR3 is TGTGCCACCAGCAGACGACTAGCGGGGGCAGATACGCAGTATTTT. Translating it yields CATSRRLAGADTQYF.

The rearrangement uses TRBV7-2 and TRBJ2-3, with 11 bases matching TRBD2. There are 14 residues in the CDR3. The V gene end was trimmed by 5 bases and the J gene end by 3 bases; junction bases not matched to a gene: 1. CDR1 SGHTA and CDR2 FQGNSA come from the germline V gene. The CDR3 coding sequence is TGTGCCAGCAGCCGGACTAGCGGGACAGATACGCAGTATTTT. Protein product: CASSRTSGTDTQYF.

The chain couples TRBV13 to TRBJ2-5; D not resolved. The CDR3 extends over 13 amino acids. The germline V gene encodes CDR1 PRHDT and CDR2 FYEKMQ (reference sequence). The V and J ends lost 4 bases and 9 bases respectively, with 15 bases between them. The DNA for the CDR3 is TGTGCCAGCAGCTCACAGAACCGAGAACCCCAGTACTTC. This codes for CASSSQNREPQYF.

The gene calls are TRBV12-1 and TRBJ2-1; TRBD2 reflects the table's D call only, with no check against the DNA. TRBV12-1 is a listed pseudogene. CDR3 size: 18 residues. CDR3 sequence reads: CASSPLSLAGGSFNEQFF. CDR3 DNA: TGTGCCAGCAGCCCACTAAGCTTAGCGGGAGGGTCATTCAATGAGCAGTTCTTC.

The CDR3: CASSHWAQTSGSSGELFF. The CDR3 DNA sequence: TGTGCCAGCAGCCATTGGGCCCAGACTAGCGGGAGTTCCGGGGAGCTGTTTTTT. The rearrangement joins TRBV3-1 (or the pseudogene TRBV3-2) to TRBJ2-2; TRBD2 matches at 12 bases. The V segment lost 3 bases and the J segment 6 bases; nucleotides outside the gene matches: 11. Germline V CDR1 and CDR2: LGHDT, YNNKEL (reference sequence). The CDR3 has 18 residues.

The chain couples TRBV30 to TRBJ1-4; a weak D match, TRBD1 (6 bases). This CDR3 region has 14 residues. Trimming removed 0 bases at V and 5 bases at J, with 10 bases between. Germline V CDR1 and CDR2: GTSNPN, SVGIG (reference sequence). In DNA form, the CDR3 reads TGTGCCTGGAGTGTTATAGGGGGAAATGAAAAACTGTTTTTT. Translation: CAWSVIGGNEKLFF.

The chain recombines TRBV3-1 (or the pseudogene TRBV3-2) with TRBJ1-1; D is undetermined. V was trimmed by 4 bases and J by 1 base, leaving 4 bases between them. CDR1 is LGHDT, CDR2 YNNKEL, per germline (reference sequence). The CDR3 loop spans 12 amino acids. The CDR3: CASSRENTEAFF. For the CDR3, the DNA is TGTGCCAGCAGCCGCGAGAACACTGAAGCTTTCTTT.